Shown below are 10 T cell receptor beta chains from a single sample sequenced in a study of cytomegalovirus exposure and HLA in healthy donors. Amplification used 60 Vbeta primers and 13 Jbeta primers. This table comes from immunoSEQ multiplex PCR, and its TCRdb copy is limited to in-frame clones, with some not included. The listing contains 30,000 to 40,000 clones. Material: PBMCs. All receptors come from a man aged 35 to 55 in good health and CMV-seropositive.

V is TRBV6-5 and J is TRBJ1-2; the match to TRBD1 covers 7 bases. Trimming took 6 bases from V and 4 from J; bases not matched to a gene: 8. Germline CDR1 and CDR2: MNHEY and SVGAGI. The CDR3 contains 14 residues. The CDR3 spells CASSSRDSVYGYTF. For the CDR3, the DNA is TGTGCCAGCAGCTCCAGGGACAGCGTCTATGGCTACACCTTC.

The J gene is TRBJ1-5, the V gene TRBV18; weak D call: TRBD1 (5 bases). Germline lookup yields CDR1 KGHSH and CDR2 LQKENI. Trimming shortened V by 3 bases and J by 1 base, and 10 bases separated the two germline ends. The CDR3 consists of 15 residues. CDR3 region: CASSPREASNQPQHF. The CDR3 DNA is TGTGCCAGCTCACCCAGGGAGGCGAGCAATCAGCCCCAGCATTTT.

The chain joins TRBV6-5 to TRBJ2-7; D might be TRBD2 (5 bases). Trimming pared 6 bases from V and 2 bases from J, leaving 14 bases between. The CDR3 runs 14 residues. In germline, CDR1 is MNHEY, CDR2 SVGAGI. CDR3 in amino acids: CASSRAAGAYEQYF. The CDR3 region has the DNA TGTGCCAGCAGCCGGGCTGCGGGTGCCTACGAGCAGTACTTC.

The chain joins TRBV5-1 to TRBJ2-1; 12 nucleotides align to TRBD1. The CDR3 extends over 15 amino acids. With V trimmed by 4 bases and J by 9 bases, 8 bases remained unmatched. Per the germline V gene, CDR1 is SGHRS and CDR2 is YFSETQ. This chain's CDR3 is CASSPSGDRGREQFF. Written as DNA, the CDR3 is TGCGCCAGCAGCCCCTCCGGGGACAGGGGGCGTGAGCAGTTCTTC.

The rearrangement links TRBV2 to TRBJ2-7, with 11 bases lining up with TRBD2. Germline V gene data show CDR1 as SNHLY and CDR2 as FYNNEI. CDR3 length: 14 amino acids. V was pared by 10 bases and J by 7 bases, with 12 bases of the junction left unmatched. This CDR3 is CATLGTSGRTEQYF. CDR3 bases: TGTGCCACCCTTGGGACTAGCGGACGGACTGAGCAGTACTTC.

The J gene is TRBJ1-5, the V gene TRBV30; 8 bases are a match to TRBD1. J was trimmed by 0 bases and V by 6 bases; bases with no gene match: 4. Germline CDR1 and CDR2: GTSNPN and SVGIG (reference sequence). This CDR3 has 14 amino acids. The chain's CDR3 is CACTTGASNQPQHF. The CDR3, as DNA: TGTGCCTGCACGACAGGGGCTAGCAATCAGCCCCAGCATTTT.

V gene TRBV5-8 combines with J gene TRBJ2-7; D is perhaps TRBD1 (6 bases). V gave up 0 bases and J gave up 2 bases, with 12 bases separating them. Germline CDR1 reads SGHTS; CDR2 reads YDEGEE. This CDR3 region has 15 residues. The CDR3 DNA sequence: TGTGCCAGCAGCTTGGCCGTGGGACAAACCTACGAGCAGTACTTC. Translation gives CASSLAVGQTYEQYF.

The gene calls are TRBV19 and TRBJ2-1; D is uncertain. V was cut by 3 bases and J by 14 bases, with 14 bases left in between. Germline lookup yields CDR1 LNHDA and CDR2 SQIVND (reference sequence). The CDR3 length is 12 residues. CDR3 nucleotide sequence: TGTGCCAGTAGTATCTCTAATCCCCCGGAGTTCTTC. Its translation: CASSISNPPEFF.

V usage is TRBV11-3 and J usage is TRBJ2-1, with 7 bases matching TRBD2. This CDR3 has 15 residues. V lost 4 bases to trimming and J lost 0 bases; unmatched junction nucleotides: 3. Germline CDR1 SGHNT, CDR2 YENEEA. The CDR3: CASSWGGSSYNEQFF. CDR3 coding DNA: TGTGCCAGCAGCTGGGGGGGTAGCTCCTACAATGAGCAGTTCTTC.

The chain carries TRBV30 and TRBJ1-2; the D gene is possibly TRBD1 (6 bases). This CDR3 contains 13 residues. The V end lost 2 bases, the J end lost 2 bases, and 9 bases lay between the germline ends. Germline V gene lookup returns CDR1 GTSNPN and CDR2 SVGIG (reference sequence). The CDR3: CAWSLQGNYGYTF. The CDR3 DNA reads TGTGCCTGGAGTCTACAGGGCAACTATGGCTACACCTTC. The full variable domain, in which reference TRBV30 and TRBJ1-2 provide the parts outside the CDR3, is SQTIHQWPATLVQPVGSPLSLECTVEGTSNPNLYWYRQAAGRGLQLLFYSVGIGQISSEVPQNLSASRPQDRQFILSSKKLLLSDSGFYLCAWSLQGNYGYTFGSGTRLTVV.